This T cell receptor beta chain came from a study of metastatic and nonmetastatic thyroid tumors. The overall study: Malignant and benign thyroid patients had repertoires compared in peripheral blood and tumor or nodule tissue.

Each patient went into thyroid surgery without having received any treatment. In its sample, this clone ranks as medium-sized. Its antigen is not identified. General study findings and limits: Patients with malignant thyroid tumors reportedly had significantly higher TCR beta diversity than those with benign nodules, in blood and tumor.

The authors' processing: Across clinicopathological groups, CDR3 differences served as the basis for building a distant-metastasis classifier for papillary thyroid cancer. TCRdb recomputed clones from the PCR reads via MiXCR. TCRdb assigned the V and J calls; the authors' analysis was not used. The top ten hold less than 8% of the sample, which has 20,000 to 25,000 clones, roughly 10% seen once. The receptor's source is a female donor with papillary thyroid cancer or a benign thyroid nodule (not recorded which). Some clones in this sample may be carry-over from other donors' samples. Sequencing was done on a sample of blood.

CDR3 nucleotides: TGTGCCAGCAGTAAGACCCTCAACACCGGGGAGCTGTTTTTT. Its protein is CASSKTLNTGELFF. This chain uses TRBV6-1 with TRBJ2-2; D call uncertain. This CDR3 is built from 14 residues. From germline, CDR1 is MNHNS and CDR2 SASEGT. V was pared by 5 bases and J by 2 bases, with 9 bases between.